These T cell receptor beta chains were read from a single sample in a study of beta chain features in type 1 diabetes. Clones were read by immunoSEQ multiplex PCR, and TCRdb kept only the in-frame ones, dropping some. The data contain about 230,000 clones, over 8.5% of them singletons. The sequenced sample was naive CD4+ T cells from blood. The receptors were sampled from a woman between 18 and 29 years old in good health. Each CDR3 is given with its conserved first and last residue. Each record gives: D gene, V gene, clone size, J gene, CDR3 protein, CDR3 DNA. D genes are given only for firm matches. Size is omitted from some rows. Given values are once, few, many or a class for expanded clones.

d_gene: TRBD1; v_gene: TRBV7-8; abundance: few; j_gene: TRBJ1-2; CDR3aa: CASSRTTGGYGYTF; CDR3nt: TGTGCCAGCAGCCGAACCACAGGGGGCTATGGCTACACCTTC
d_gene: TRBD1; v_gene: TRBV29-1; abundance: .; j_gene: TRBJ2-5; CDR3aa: CSVEGLDRGWETQYF; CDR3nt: TGCAGCGTTGAGGGTCTGGACAGGGGATGGGAGACCCAGTACTTC
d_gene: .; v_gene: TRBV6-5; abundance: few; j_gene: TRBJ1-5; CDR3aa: CASSPLRGQPQHF; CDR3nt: TGTGCCAGCAGCCCTTTAAGGGGTCAGCCCCAGCATTTT
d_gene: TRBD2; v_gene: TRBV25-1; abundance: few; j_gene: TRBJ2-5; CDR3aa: CASSEGGGGRQETQYF; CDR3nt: TGTGCCAGCAGTGAAGGGGGGGGAGGGAGGCAAGAGACCCAGTACTTC
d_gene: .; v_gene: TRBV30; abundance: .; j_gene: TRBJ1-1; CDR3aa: CAWSPLFTEAFF; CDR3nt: TGTGCCTGGAGTCCCCTTTTCACTGAAGCTTTCTTT
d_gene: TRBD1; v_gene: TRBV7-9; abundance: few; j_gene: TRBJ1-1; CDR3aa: CASRATGTGGFNTEAFF; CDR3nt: TGTGCCAGCAGGGCAACCGGGACAGGGGGCTTTAACACTGAAGCTTTCTTT
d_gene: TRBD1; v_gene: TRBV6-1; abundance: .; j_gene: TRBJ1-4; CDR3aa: CASSLPTGWVEKLFF; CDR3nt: TGTGCCAGCAGTCTACCGACAGGGTGGGTGGAAAAACTGTTTTTT
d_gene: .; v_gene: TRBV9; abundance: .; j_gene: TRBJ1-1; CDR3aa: CASSVEGYGSTEAFF; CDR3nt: TGTGCCAGCAGCGTAGAGGGGTACGGATCCACTGAAGCTTTCTTT
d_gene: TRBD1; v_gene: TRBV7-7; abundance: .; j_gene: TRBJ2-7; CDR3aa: CASSLGVGQALYF; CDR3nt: TGTGCTAGCAGCTTGGGGGTTGGACAGGCACTGTACTTC
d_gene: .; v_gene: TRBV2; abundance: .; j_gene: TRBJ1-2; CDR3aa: CASSLGRGYGYTF; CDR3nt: TGTGCCAGCAGTTTGGGCAGGGGCTATGGCTACACCTTC
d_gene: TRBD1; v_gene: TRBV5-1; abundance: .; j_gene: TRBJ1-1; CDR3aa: CASCRLTGTENTEAFF; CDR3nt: TGCGCCAGCTGTCGTCTAACCGGGACAGAAAACACTGAAGCTTTCTTT
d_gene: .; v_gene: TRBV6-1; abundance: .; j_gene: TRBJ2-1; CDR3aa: CASSESRGRSHNEQFF; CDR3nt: TGTGCCAGCAGTGAATCTCGAGGGAGGTCCCACAATGAGCAGTTCTTC
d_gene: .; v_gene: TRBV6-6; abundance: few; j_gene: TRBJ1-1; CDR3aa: CASSYLEYRNTEAFF; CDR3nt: TGTGCCAGCAGTTACCTAGAATATAGGAACACTGAAGCTTTCTTT
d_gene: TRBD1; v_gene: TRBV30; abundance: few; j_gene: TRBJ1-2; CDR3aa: CAWTRGQAYGYTF; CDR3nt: TGTGCTTGGACCAGGGGGCAAGCCTATGGCTACACCTTC
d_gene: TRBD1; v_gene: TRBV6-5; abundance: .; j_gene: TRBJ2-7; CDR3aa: CASSPTDRGHVEQYF; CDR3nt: TGTGCCAGCAGTCCAACCGACAGGGGGCACGTCGAGCAGTACTTC
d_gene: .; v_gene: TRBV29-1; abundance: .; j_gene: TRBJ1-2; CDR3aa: CSAKRVDSSYGYTF; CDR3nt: TGCAGCGCCAAACGGGTGGACAGTAGCTATGGCTACACCTTC
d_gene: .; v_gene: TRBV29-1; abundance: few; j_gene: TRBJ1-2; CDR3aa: CSVATGGPSYTF; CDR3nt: TGCAGCGTTGCGACAGGAGGTCCTAGCTACACCTTC
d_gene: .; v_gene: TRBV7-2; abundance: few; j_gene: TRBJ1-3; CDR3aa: CASSPGGLGNTIYF; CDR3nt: TGTGCCAGCAGCCCCGGGGGTTTAGGAAACACCATATATTTT
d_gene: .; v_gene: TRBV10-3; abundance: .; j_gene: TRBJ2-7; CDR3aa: CATLPVDRTYEQYF; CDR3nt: TGTGCCACCCTCCCAGTTGACAGGACCTACGAGCAGTACTTC
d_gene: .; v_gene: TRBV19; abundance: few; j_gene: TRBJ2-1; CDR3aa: CASRASGYNEQFF; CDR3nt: TGTGCCAGTAGAGCATCGGGCTACAATGAGCAGTTCTTC
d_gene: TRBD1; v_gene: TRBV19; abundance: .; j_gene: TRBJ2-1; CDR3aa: CASSARQGPDEQFF; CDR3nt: TGTGCCAGTAGTGCACGACAGGGGCCGGATGAGCAGTTCTTC
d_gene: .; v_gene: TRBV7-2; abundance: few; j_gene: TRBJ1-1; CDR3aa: CASSLQISRTEAFF; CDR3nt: TGTGCCAGCAGCTTACAGATATCGAGGACTGAAGCTTTCTTT
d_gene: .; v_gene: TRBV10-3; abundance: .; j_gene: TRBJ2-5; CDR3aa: CAISDGQGALETQYF; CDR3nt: TGTGCCATCAGTGACGGACAAGGGGCTCTGGAGACCCAGTACTTC
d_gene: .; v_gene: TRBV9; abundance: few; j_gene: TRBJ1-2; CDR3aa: CASSGRSNYGYTF; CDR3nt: TGTGCCAGCAGCGGCCGGTCTAACTATGGCTACACCTTC
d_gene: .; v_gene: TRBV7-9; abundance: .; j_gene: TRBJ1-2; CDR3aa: CASSPDGGGYTF; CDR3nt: TGTGCCAGCAGCCCCGACGGGGGAGGCTACACCTTC
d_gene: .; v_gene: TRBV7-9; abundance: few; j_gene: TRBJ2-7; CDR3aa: CASSPGHILQQWRYF; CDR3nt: TGTGCCAGCAGCCCGGGACATATCCTACAACAGTGGCGGTACTTC
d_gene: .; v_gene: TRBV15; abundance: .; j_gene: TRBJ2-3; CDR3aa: CATSGGLRSTDTQYF; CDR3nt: TGTGCCACCAGCGGCGGTCTACGGAGCACAGATACGCAGTATTTT
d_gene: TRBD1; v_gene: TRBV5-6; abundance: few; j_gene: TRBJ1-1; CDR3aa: CASSSPTGGHTEAFF; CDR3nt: TGTGCCAGCAGCTCCCCGACAGGGGGCCACACTGAAGCTTTCTTT
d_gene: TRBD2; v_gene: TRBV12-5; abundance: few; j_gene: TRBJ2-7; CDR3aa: CASGSGERELSYEQYF; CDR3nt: TGTGCTAGTGGTAGCGGGGAGCGGGAGCTCTCCTACGAGCAGTACTTC
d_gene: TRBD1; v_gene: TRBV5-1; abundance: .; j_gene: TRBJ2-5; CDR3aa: CASSPRDRGRETQYF; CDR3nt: TGCGCCAGCAGCCCCCGGGACAGGGGAAGGGAGACCCAGTACTTC
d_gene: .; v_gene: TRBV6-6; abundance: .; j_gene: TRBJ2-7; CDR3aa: CASSLSQTTYEQYF; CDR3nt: TGTGCCAGCAGTTTATCGCAGACTACCTACGAGCAGTACTTC
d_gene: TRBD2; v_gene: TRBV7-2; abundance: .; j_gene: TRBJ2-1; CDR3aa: CASSQFEGGRAARNEQFF; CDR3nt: TGTGCCAGCAGCCAATTCGAGGGCGGGAGGGCTGCTCGCAATGAGCAGTTCTTC
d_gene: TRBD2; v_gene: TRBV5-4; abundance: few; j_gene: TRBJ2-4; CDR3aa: CASSPAAGTSVGIQYF; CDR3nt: TGTGCCAGCAGCCCGGCAGCCGGGACTAGTGTTGGCATTCAGTACTTC
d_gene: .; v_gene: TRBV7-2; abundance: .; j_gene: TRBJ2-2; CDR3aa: CASSSRGNTGELFF; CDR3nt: TGTGCCAGCAGCAGTCGGGGGAACACCGGGGAGCTGTTTTTT
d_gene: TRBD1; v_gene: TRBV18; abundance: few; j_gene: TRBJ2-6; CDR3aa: CASSPASGQAEPSGANVLTF; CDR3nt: TGTGCCAGCTCACCTGCCTCGGGACAGGCAGAACCCTCTGGGGCCAACGTCCTGACTTTC
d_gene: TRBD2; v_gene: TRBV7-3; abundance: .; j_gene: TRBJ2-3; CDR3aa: CASSLTGGELHPDTQYF; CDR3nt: TGTGCCAGCAGCTTAACTGGGGGGGAATTGCATCCAGATACGCAGTATTTT
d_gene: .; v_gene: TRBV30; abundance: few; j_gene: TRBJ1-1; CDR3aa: CAWTGGRLNTEAFF; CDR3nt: TGTGCCTGGACCGGGGGTCGTTTGAACACTGAAGCTTTCTTT
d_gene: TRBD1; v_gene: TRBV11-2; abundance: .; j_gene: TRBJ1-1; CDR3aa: CASSSPRGQGVGKNTEAFF; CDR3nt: TGTGCCAGCAGCTCCCCCAGGGGACAGGGGGTGGGGAAGAACACTGAAGCTTTCTTT
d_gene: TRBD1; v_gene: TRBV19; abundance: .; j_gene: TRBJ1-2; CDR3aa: CASSFAGTGGYGYTF; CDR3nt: TGTGCCAGTAGTTTCGCCGGGACAGGGGGCTATGGCTACACCTTC
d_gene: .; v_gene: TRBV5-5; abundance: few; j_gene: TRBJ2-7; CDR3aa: CASSPSPQGRIGEQYF; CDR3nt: TGTGCCAGCAGCCCCTCCCCCCAGGGGCGGATTGGTGAGCAGTACTTC
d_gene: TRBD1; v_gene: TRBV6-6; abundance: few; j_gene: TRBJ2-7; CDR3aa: CASSAPTGGPYEQYF; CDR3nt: TGTGCCAGCAGTGCCCCGACAGGGGGTCCCTACGAGCAGTACTTC
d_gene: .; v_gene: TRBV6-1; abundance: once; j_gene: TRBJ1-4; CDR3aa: CASSPQGTTGEKLFF; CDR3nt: TGTGCCAGCAGTCCCCAGGGCACTACTGGGGAAAAACTGTTTTTT
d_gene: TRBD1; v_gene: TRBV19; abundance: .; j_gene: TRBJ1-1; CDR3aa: CASSATGTGSAFF; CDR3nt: TGTGCCAGTAGTGCCACCGGGACAGGGTCAGCTTTCTTT
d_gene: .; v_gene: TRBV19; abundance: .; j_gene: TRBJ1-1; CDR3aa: CASSIKRGSGRYTEAFF; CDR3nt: TGTGCCAGTAGTATAAAAAGGGGCTCCGGGAGGTACACTGAAGCTTTCTTT
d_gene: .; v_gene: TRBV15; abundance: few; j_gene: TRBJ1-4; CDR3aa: CATSRDSPGAPEKLFF; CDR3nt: TGTGCCACCAGCAGAGATTCTCCAGGGGCGCCTGAAAAACTGTTTTTT
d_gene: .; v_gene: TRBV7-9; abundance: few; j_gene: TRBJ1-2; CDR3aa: CASSPRGAGEGYTF; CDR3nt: TGTGCCAGCAGCCCACGGGGAGCAGGGGAAGGCTACACCTTC
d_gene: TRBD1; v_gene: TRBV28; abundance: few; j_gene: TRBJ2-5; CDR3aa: CASLPGTAGGETQYF; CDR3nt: TGTGCCAGCCTTCCCGGGACAGCAGGTGGAGAGACCCAGTACTTC
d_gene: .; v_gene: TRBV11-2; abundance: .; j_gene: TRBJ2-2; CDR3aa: CASSLARNTGELFF; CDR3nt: TGTGCCAGCAGCTTAGCTAGGAACACCGGGGAGCTGTTTTTT
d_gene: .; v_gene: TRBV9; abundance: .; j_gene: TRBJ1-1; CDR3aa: CASSVSGSYTEAFF; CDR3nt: TGTGCCAGCAGCGTAAGTGGGAGTTACACTGAAGCTTTCTTT
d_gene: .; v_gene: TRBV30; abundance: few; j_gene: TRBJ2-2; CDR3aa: CARRPGHTNTGELFF; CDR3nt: TGTGCCCGGAGGCCGGGACATACGAACACCGGGGAGCTGTTTTTT
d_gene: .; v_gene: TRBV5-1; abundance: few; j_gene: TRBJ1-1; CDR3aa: CASSSTGNTEAFF; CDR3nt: TGCGCCAGCAGCAGCACGGGGAACACTGAAGCTTTCTTT
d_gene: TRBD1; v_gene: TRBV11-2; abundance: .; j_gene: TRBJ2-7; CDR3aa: CASGRLAGGYEQYF; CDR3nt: TGTGCCAGCGGCCGTCTAGCAGGGGGTTACGAGCAGTACTTC